This T cell receptor (beta chain) was recovered during a study of T cells after posttransplantation cyclophosphamide. Sequenced by immunoSEQ multiplex PCR; TCRdb stores in-frame clones only, minus some. The data contain approximately 30,000 clones, 85% to 90% of them singletons. The CDR3 has 13 residues. CDR1 is MNHEY and CDR2 is SVGAGI in the germline V gene. V lost 8 bases and J 4 bases, leaving 11 bases between the germline ends. The TCR was taken from a woman aged 40-49 years with a blood cancer, CMV-positive, and with a related stem cell donor. The material sequenced was PBMCs. The chain is built from TRBV6-5 and TRBJ2-2; possible D gene TRBD1, 5 bases. The CDR3 DNA reads TGTGCCAGCGTAGCAGGGCCCACCGGGGAGCTGTTTTTT. Translation: CASVAGPTGELFF.